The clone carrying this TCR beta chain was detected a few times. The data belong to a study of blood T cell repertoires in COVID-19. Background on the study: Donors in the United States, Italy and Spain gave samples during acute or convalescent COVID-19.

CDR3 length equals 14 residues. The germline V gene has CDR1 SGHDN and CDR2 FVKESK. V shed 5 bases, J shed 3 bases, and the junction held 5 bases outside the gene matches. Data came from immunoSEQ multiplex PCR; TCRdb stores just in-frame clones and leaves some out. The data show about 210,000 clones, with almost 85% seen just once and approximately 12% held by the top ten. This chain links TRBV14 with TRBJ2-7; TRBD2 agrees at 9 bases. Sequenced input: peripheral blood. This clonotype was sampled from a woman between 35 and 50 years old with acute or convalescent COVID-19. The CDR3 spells CASSSSGGNYEQYF. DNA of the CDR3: TGTGCCAGCAGCAGTAGCGGGGGAAACTACGAGCAGTACTTC.